This T cell receptor beta chain was profiled in a study of control samples from healthy donors and cancer patients. Some clones are missing from TCRdb's copy, which holds only in-frame ones; the method was immunoSEQ multiplex PCR. Here the sample spans 140,000 to 150,000 clones, around 92% being singletons. The junction had 9 bases not matched to a gene; V was cut back by 8 bases and J by 9 bases. Germline assignment: CDR1 MGHDK and CDR2 SYGVNS. The CDR3 sequence is 13 residues long. The clonotype comes from a man in his thirties or forties in good health. The chain recombines TRBV25-1 with TRBJ2-1, with TRBD1 identical over 8 bases. The sequenced material came from blood. The chain's CDR3 is CASGQGALGEQFF. The DNA for the CDR3 is TGTGCCAGCGGACAGGGTGCTCTTGGTGAGCAGTTCTTC.